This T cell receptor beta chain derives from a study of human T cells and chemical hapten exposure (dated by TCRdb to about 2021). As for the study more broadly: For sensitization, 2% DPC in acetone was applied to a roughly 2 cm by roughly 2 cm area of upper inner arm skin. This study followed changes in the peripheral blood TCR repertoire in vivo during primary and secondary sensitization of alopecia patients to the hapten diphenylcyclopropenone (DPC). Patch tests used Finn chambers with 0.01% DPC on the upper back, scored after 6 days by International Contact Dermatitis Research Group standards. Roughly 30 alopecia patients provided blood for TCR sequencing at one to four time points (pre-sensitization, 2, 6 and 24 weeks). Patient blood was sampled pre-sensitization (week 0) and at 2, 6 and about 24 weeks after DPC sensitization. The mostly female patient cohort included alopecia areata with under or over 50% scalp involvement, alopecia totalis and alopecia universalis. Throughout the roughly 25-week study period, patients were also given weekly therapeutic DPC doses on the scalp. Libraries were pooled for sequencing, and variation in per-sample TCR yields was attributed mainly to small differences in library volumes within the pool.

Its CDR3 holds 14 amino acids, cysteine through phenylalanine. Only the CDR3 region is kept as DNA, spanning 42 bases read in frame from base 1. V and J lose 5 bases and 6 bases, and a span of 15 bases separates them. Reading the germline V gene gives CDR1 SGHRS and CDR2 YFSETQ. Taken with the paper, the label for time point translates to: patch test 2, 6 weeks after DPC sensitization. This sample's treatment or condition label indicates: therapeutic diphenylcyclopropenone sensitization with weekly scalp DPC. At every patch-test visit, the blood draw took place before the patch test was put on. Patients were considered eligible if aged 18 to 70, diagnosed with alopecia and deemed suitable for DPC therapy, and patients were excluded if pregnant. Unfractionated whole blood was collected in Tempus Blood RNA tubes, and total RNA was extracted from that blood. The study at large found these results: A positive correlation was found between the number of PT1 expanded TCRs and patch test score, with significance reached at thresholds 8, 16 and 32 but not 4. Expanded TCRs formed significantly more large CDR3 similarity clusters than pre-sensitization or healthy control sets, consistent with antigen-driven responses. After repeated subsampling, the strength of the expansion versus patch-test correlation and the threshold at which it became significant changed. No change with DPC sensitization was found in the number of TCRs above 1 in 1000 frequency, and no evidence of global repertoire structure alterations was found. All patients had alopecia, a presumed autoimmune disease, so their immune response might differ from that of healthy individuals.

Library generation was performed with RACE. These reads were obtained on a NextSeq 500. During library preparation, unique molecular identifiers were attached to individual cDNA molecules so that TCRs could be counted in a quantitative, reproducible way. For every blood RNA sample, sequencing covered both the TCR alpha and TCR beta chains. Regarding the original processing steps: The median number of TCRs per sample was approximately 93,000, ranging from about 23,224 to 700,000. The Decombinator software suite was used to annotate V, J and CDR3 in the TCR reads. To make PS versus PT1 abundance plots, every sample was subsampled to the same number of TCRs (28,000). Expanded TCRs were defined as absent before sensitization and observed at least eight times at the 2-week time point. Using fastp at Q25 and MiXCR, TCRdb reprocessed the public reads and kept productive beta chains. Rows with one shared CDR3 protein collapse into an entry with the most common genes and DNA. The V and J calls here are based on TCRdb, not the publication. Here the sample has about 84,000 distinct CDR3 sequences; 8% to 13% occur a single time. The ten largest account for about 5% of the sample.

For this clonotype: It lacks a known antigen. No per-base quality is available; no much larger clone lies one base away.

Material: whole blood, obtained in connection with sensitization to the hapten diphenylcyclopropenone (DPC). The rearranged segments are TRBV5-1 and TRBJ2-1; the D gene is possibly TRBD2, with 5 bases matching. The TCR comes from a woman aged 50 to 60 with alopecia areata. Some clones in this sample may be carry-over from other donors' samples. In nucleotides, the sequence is TGCGCCAGCAGAATCCTCGAGGGATCCAATGAGCAGTTCTTC. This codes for CASRILEGSNEQFF.